The entry below describes one T cell receptor (beta chain). This sample was taken from a study of identical twins. Healthy Caucasians alone served as donors. Each cDNA held unique molecular identifiers, and template switching gave it a universal primer site. TCRdb recomputed calls from the 5' RACE reads with MiXCR, one row per CDR3 protein. Of more than 350,000 distinct CDR3 sequences in the sample, roughly 10% were seen once. Germline values: CDR1 MNHEY, CDR2 SVGEGT. The trim removed 7 bases at V and 2 bases at J, leaving 4 bases unmatched. CDR3 length equals 15 residues. Sequencing input: naive T cells sorted from blood. This sequence was found in a woman aged 45 to 65 in good health. J is TRBJ2-1 and V is TRBV6-2 or TRBV6-3; 11 nucleotides align to TRBD2. The CDR3 nucleotides read TGTGCCAGCATCCCTAGCGGGAGGACCTACAATGAGCAGTTCTTC. This gives the protein CASIPSGRTYNEQFF.